The present T cell receptor beta chain was sequenced within a study of long-term antiretroviral therapy in people with HIV. From germline, CDR1 is SGDLS and CDR2 YYNGEE. V was shortened by 4 bases and J by 1 base, with 11 bases between the two germline ends. This CDR3 contains 14 residues. Survey-level immunoSEQ v3.0 assays were run. Method: immunoSEQ multiplex PCR; TCRdb's copy keeps in-frame clones and lacks some. This table holds about 16,000 clones, roughly 80% found once. The rearrangement joins TRBV9 to TRBJ1-1; D might be TRBD1 (5 bases). The sequencing here drew on unsorted PBMCs, taken 1.5 years before starting antiretroviral therapy. The receptor was isolated from a woman between 50 and 59 years old with HIV. CDR3 bases: TGTGCCAGCAGCCCACAGGTAGGGAACACTGAAGCTTTCTTT. Amino acids: CASSPQVGNTEAFF.